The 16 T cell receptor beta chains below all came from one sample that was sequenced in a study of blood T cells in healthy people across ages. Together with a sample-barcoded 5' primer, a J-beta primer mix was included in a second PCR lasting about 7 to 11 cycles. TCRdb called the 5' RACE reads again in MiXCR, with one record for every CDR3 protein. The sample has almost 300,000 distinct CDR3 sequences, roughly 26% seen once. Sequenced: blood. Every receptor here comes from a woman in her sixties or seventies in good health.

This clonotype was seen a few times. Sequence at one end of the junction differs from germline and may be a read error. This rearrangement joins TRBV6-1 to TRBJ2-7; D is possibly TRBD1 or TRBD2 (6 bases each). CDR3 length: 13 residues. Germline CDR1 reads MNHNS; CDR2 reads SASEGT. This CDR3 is CASQYPGGYEQCF. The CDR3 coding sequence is TGTGCCAGCCAATACCCCGGGGGCTACGAGCAGTGCTTC.

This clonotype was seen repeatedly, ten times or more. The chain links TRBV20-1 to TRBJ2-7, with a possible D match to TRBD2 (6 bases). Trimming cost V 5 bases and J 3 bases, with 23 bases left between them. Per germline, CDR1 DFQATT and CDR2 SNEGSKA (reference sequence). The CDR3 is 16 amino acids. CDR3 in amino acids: CSAGEATRGRSYEQYF. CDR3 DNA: TGCAGTGCTGGGGAGGCCACTAGAGGGAGAAGCTACGAGCAGTACTTC.

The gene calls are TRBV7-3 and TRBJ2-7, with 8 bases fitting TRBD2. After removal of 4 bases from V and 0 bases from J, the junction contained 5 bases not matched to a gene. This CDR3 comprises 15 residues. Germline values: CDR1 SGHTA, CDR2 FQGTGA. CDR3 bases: TGTGCCAGCAGCTCTACGGGGGGGAACTCCTACGAGCAGTACTTC. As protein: CASSSTGGNSYEQYF.

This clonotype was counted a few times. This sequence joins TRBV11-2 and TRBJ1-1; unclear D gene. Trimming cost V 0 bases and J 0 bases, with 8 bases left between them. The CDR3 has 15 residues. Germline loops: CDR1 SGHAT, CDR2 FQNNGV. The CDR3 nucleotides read TGTGCCAGCAGCTTAGATCGGGGAGTGAACACTGAAGCTTTCTTT. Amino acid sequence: CASSLDRGVNTEAFF.

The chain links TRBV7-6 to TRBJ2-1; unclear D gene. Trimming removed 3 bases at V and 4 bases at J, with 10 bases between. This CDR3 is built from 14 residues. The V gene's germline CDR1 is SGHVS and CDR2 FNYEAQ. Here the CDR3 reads CASSLGSQYNEQFF. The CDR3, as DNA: TGTGCCAGCAGCTTGGGCTCCCAGTACAATGAGCAGTTCTTC.

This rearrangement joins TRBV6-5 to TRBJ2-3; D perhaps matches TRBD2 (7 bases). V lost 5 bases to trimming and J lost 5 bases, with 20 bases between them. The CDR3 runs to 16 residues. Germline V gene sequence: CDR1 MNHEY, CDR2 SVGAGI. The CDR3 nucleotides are TGTGCCAGCAGTAACCCGGGGGGCTCGTCGGGAGATACGCAGTATTTT. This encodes CASSNPGGSSGDTQYF.

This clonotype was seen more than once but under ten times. The CDR3 bases are TGCAGTGCTAGAGCCCAGGGGGCTCCCCGAGGGAGCACTGAAGCTTTCTTT. Amino acid sequence: CSARAQGAPRGSTEAFF. The chain is built from TRBV20-1 and TRBJ1-1; TRBD1 matches at 8 bases. V dropped 1 base and J dropped 4; count of bases not matched to a gene: 14. The germline CDR1 and CDR2 sequences are DFQATT and SNEGSKA (reference sequence). The CDR3 consists of 17 residues.

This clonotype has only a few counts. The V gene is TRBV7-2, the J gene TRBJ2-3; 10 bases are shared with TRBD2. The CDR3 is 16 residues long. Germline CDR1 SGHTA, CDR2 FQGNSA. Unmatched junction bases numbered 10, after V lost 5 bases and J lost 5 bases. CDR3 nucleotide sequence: TGTGCCAGCAGCCAATTCCTAGCGGGAGAAAGAGATACGCAGTATTTT. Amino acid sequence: CASSQFLAGERDTQYF.

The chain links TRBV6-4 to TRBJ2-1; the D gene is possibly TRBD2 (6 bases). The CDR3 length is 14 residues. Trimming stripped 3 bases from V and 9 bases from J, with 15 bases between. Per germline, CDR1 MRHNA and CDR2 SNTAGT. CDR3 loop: CASSDEAGNFEQFF. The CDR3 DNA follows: TGTGCCAGCAGTGATGAAGCGGGTAATTTTGAGCAGTTCTTC.

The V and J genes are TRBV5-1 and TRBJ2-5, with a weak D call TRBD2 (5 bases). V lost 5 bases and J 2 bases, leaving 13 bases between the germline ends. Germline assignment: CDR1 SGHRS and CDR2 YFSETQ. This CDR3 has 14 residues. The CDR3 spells CASSKSGPQETQYF. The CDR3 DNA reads TGCGCCAGCAGTAAAAGCGGACCGCAAGAGACCCAGTACTTC. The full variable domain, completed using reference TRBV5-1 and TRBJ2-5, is KAGVTQTPRYLIKTRGQQVTLSCSPISGHRSVSWYQQTPGQGLQFLFEYFSETQRNKGNFPGRFSGRQFSNSRSEMNVSTLELGDSALYLCASSKSGPQETQYFGPGTRLLVL.

The CDR3: CASSPPKGIYNEQFF. For the CDR3, the DNA is TGCGCCAGCTCTCCTCCGAAAGGGATCTACAATGAGCAGTTCTTC. The chain has TRBV4-1 and TRBJ2-1; D call uncertain. The germline V and J ends were trimmed by 8 bases and 3 bases, with 17 bases remaining between them. The germline V gene encodes CDR1 MGHRA and CDR2 YSYEKL. This CDR3 is built from 15 residues.

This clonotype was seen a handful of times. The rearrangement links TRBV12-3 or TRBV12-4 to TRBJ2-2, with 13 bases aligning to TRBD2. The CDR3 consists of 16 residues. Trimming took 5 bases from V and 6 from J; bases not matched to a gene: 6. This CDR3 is CASSRLLAGGPGELFF. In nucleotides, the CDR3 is TGTGCCAGCAGTCGTTTACTAGCGGGAGGGCCCGGGGAGCTGTTTTTT.

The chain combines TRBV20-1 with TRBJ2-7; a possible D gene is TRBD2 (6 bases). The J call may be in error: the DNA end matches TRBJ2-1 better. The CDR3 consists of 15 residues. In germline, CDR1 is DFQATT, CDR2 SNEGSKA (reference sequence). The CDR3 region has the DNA TGCAGTGCTAGAGATGGGAGACTAGGGCATAATGAGCAGTTCTTC. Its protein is CSARDGRLGHNEQFF.

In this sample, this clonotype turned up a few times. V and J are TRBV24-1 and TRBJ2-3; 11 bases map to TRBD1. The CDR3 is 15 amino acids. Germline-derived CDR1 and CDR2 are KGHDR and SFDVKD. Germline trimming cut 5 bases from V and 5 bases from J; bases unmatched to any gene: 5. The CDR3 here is CATSVLGTGGDTQYF. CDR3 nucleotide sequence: TGTGCCACCAGTGTTCTCGGGACAGGGGGAGATACGCAGTATTTT.

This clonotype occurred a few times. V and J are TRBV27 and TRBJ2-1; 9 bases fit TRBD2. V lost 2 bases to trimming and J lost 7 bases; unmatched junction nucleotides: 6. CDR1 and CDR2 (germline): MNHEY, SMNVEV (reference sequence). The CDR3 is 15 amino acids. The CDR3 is CASSLRSGRPNEQFF. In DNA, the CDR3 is TGTGCCAGCAGTTTAAGAAGCGGGAGGCCAAATGAGCAGTTCTTC.

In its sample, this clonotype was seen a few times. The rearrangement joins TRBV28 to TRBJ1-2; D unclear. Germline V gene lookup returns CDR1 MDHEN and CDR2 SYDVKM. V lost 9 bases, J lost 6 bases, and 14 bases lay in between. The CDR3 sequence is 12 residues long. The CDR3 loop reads CASKTERNGYTF. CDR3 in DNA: TGTGCCAGTAAAACAGAGAGGAATGGCTACACCTTC.